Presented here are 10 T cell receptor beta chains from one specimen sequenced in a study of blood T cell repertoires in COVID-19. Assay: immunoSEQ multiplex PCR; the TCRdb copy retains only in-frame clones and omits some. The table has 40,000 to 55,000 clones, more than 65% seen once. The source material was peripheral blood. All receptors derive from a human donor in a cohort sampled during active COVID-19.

CDR3 sequence: CASSSGTVSNQPQHF. The CDR3 DNA sequence: TGTGCCAGCAGCAGCGGGACGGTAAGCAATCAGCCCCAGCATTTT. V is TRBV5-6 and J is TRBJ1-5; maybe TRBD1 (5 bases). Germline V gives CDR1 SGHDT, CDR2 YYEEEE. Trimming removed 4 bases from V and 1 base from J, with 12 bases in between. This CDR3 has 15 amino acids.

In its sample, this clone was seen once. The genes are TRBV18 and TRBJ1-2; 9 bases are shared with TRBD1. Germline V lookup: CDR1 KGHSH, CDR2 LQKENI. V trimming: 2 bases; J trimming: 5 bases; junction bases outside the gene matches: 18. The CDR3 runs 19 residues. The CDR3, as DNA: TGTGCCAGCTCACCAAATTTATTAACAGTGGGACAGGGCACATATGGCTACACCTTC. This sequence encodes CASSPNLLTVGQGTYGYTF.

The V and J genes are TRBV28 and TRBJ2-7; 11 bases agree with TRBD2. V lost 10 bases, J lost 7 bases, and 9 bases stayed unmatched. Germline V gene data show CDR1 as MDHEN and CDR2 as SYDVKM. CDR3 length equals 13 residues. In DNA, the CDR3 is TGTGCCACCCTCGAGAGACTAGCGGGGGAGCAGTACTTC. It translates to CATLERLAGEQYF.

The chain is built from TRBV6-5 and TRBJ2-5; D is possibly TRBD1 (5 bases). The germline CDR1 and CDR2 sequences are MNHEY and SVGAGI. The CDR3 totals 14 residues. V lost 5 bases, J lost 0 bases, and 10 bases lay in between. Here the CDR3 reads CASSLDRHQETQYF. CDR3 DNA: TGTGCCAGCAGTCTAGACAGACACCAAGAGACCCAGTACTTC.

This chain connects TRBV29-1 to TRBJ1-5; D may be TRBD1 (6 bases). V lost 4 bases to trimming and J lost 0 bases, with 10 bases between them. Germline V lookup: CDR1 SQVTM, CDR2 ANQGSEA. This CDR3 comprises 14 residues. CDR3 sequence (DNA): TGCAGCGTTGGGGGACATAATAGCAATCAGCCCCAGCATTTT. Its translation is CSVGGHNSNQPQHF.

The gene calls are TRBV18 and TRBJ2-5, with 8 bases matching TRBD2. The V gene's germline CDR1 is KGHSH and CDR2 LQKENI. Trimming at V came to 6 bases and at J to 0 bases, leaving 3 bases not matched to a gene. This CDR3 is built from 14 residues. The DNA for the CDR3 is TGTGCCAGCTCGCGGGAGGCTTACCAAGAGACCCAGTACTTC. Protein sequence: CASSREAYQETQYF.

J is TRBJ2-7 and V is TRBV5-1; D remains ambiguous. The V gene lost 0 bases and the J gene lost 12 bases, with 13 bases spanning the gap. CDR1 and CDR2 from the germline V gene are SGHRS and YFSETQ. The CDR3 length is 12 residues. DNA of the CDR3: TGCGCCAGCAGCTTGGGTGGGCCTGTTTGGTACTTC. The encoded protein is CASSLGGPVWYF. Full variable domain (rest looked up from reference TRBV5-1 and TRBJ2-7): KAGVTQTPRYLIKTRGQQVTLSCSPISGHRSVSWYQQTPGQGLQFLFEYFSETQRNKGNFPGRFSGRQFSNSRSEMNVSTLELGDSALYLCASSLGGPVWYFGPGTRLTVT.

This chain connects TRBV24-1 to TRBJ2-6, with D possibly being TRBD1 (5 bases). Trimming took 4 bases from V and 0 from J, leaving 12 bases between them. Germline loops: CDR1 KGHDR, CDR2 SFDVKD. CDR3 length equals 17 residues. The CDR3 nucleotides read TGTGCCACCAGTGACCCAACAGGACCCTCTGGGGCCAACGTCCTGACTTTC. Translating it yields CATSDPTGPSGANVLTF.

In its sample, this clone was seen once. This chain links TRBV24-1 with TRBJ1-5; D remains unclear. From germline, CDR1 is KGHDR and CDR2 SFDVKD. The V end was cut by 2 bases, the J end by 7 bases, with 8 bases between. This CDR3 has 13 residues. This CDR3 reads CATSDSRSQPQHF. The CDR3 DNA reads TGTGCCACCAGTGATTCGAGGAGCCAGCCCCAGCATTTT.

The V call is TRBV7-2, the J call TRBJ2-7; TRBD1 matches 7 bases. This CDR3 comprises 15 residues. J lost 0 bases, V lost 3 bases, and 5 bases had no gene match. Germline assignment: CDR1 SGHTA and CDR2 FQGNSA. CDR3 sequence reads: CASSLRQGFSYEQYF. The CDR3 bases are TGTGCCAGCAGCTTGAGACAGGGTTTCTCCTACGAGCAGTACTTC.